Listed below are T cell receptor beta chains from one sample, sequenced in a study of shared clonotypes between healthy human individuals. Data came from immunoSEQ multiplex PCR; TCRdb stores just in-frame clones and leaves some out. The table includes roughly 1.5 million clones, 95% to 99% detected once. Sample: naive CD4+ T cells sorted from blood. Receptors were obtained from a man aged 25-45 years in good health. Both conserved end residues are part of each CDR3. The D gene is left open where the match is weak. Size is stated for part of the rows, as once, few or many counts, or as a class when the clone is expanded.

V	J	D	size	CDR3	DNA
TRBV6-6	TRBJ1-5	-	once	CASIISGAGQPQHF	TGTGCCAGCATTATTTCAGGGGCAGGCCAGCCCCAGCATTTT
TRBV7-2	TRBJ2-1	TRBD2	-	CASSSEAGGYNEQFF	TGTGCCAGCAGCTCAGAGGCGGGAGGCTACAATGAGCAGTTCTTC
TRBV11-2	TRBJ1-3	-	-	CASSPWADTIYF	TGTGCCAGCAGCCCCTGGGCGGACACCATATATTTT
TRBV9	TRBJ2-6	TRBD2	-	CASSVAAGGGLGSGANVLTF	TGTGCCAGCAGCGTAGCAGCCGGCGGGGGGCTCGGGTCTGGGGCCAACGTCCTGACTTTC
TRBV11-2	TRBJ2-7	TRBD2	-	CASSLRITGLAGSYEQYF	TGTGCCAGCAGCCTACGTATCACAGGGCTAGCGGGATCCTACGAGCAGTACTTC
TRBV19	TRBJ2-7	TRBD2	-	CASSRGWESPYEQYF	TGTGCCAGTTCGCGGGGGTGGGAGTCCCCCTACGAGCAGTACTTC
TRBV19	TRBJ1-5	-	-	CASSQGVVQPQHF	TGTGCCAGTAGTCAGGGTGTTGTTCAGCCCCAGCATTTT
TRBV9	TRBJ2-3	TRBD2	-	CASSVDLAGGIQDTQYF	TGTGCCAGCAGCGTAGATCTAGCGGGAGGCATTCAAGATACGCAGTATTTT
TRBV28	TRBJ2-7	TRBD1	-	CAIALRQGLSLGEQYF	TGTGCCATCGCATTGAGACAGGGGTTATCGTTGGGCGAGCAGTACTTC
TRBV7-6	TRBJ2-1	TRBD2	-	CASSPRGGGPRNEQFF	TGTGCCAGCAGCCCCCGGGGGGGAGGGCCGAGGAATGAGCAGTTCTTC